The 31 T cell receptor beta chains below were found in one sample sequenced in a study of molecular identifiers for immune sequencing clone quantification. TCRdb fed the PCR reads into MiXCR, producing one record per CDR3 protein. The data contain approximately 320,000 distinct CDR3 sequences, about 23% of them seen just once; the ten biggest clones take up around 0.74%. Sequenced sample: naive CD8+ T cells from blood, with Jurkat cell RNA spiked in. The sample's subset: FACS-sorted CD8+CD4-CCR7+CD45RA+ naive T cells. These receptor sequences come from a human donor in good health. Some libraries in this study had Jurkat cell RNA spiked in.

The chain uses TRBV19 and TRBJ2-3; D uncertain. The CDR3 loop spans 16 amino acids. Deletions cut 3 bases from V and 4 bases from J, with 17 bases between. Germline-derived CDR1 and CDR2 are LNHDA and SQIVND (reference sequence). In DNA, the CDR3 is TGTGCCAGTAGTATGAAGGACGGCCGTATTTCAGATACGCAGTATTTT. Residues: CASSMKDGRISDTQYF.

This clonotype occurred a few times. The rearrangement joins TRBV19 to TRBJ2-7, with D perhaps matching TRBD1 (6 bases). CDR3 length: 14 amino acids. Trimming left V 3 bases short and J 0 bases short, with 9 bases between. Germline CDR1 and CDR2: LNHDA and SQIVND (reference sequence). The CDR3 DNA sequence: TGTGCCAGTAGTATCACAGGGAACTCCTACGAGCAGTACTTC. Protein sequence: CASSITGNSYEQYF.

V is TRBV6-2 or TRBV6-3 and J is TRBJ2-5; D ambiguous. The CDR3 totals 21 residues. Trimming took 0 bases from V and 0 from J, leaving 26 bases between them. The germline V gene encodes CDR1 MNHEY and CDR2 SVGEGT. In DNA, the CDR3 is TGTGCCAGCAGTTACTCCCCAAGGGAAGCGTGGACCAACACGTACCAAGAGACCCAGTACTTC. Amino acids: CASSYSPREAWTNTYQETQYF.

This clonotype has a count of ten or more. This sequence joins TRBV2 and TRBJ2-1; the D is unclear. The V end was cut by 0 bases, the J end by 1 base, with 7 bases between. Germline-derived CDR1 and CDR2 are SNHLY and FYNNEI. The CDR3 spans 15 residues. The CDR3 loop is CASSEALESYNEQFF. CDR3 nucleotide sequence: TGTGCCAGCAGTGAAGCGCTCGAATCCTACAATGAGCAGTTCTTC.

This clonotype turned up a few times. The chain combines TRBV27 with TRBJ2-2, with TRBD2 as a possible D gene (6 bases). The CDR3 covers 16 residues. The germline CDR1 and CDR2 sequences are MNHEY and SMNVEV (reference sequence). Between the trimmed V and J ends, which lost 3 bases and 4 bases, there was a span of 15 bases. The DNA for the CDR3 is TGTGCCAGCAGTTTGGTGGGCGGGAAGGGCACCGGGGAGCTGTTTTTT. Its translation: CASSLVGGKGTGELFF.

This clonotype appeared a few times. The CDR3 region has the DNA TGCAGTGCTAGACCCGATTGGGCGAATTCACCCCTCCACTTT. This codes for CSARPDWANSPLHF. The chain combines TRBV20-1 with TRBJ1-6, with D hard to call. The ends were cut back, 2 bases at V and 7 bases at J, with 12 bases in the middle. CDR3 size: 14 residues. Germline lookup yields CDR1 DFQATT and CDR2 SNEGSKA (reference sequence).

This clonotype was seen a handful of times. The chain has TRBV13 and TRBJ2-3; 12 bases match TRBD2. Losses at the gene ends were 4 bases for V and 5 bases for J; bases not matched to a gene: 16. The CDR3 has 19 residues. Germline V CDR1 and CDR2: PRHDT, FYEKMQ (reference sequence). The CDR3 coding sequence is TGTGCCAGCAGCTCTAATTCCGACGGACTAGCGGGGATCAGAGATACGCAGTATTTT. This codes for CASSSNSDGLAGIRDTQYF.

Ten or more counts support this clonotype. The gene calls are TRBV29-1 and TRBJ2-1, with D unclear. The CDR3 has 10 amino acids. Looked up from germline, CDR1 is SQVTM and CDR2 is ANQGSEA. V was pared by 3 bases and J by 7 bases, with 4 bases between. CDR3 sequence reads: CSVEVNEQFF. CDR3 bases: TGCAGCGTTGAGGTGAATGAGCAGTTCTTC.

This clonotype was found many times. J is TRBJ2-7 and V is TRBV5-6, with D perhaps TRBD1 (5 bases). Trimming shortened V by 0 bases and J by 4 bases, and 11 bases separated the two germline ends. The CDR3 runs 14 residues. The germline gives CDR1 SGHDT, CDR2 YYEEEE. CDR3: CASSLGGAGYEQYF. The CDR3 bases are TGTGCCAGCAGCTTGGGGGGCGCTGGATACGAGCAGTACTTC.

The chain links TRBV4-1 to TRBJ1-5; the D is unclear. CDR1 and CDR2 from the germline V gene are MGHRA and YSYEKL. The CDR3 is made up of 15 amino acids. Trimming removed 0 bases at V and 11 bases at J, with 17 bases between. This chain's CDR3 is CASSQDVIEGWAQHF. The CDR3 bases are TGCGCCAGCAGCCAAGATGTTATAGAGGGTTGGGCCCAGCATTTT.

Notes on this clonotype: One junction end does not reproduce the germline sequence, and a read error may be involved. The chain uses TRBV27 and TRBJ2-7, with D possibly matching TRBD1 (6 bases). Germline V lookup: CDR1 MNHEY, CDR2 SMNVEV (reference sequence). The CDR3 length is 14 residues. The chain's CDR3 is CASSLLDSSYERYF. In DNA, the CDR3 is TGTGCCAGCAGTTTACTGGACAGTTCCTACGAGCGGTACTTC.

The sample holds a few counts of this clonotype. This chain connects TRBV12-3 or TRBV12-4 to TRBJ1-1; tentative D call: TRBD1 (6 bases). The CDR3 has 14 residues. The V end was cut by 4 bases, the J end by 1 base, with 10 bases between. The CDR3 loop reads CASSSQGRNTEAFF. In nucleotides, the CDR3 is TGTGCCAGCAGTTCACAGGGTCGGAACACTGAAGCTTTCTTT.

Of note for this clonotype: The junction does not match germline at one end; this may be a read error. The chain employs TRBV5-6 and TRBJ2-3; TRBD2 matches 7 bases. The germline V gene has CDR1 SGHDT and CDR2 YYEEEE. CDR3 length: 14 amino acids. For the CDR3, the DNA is TGTGCCTGCAGCACGGGGGGACTTCCAAATACGCAGTATTTT. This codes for CACSTGGLPNTQYF.

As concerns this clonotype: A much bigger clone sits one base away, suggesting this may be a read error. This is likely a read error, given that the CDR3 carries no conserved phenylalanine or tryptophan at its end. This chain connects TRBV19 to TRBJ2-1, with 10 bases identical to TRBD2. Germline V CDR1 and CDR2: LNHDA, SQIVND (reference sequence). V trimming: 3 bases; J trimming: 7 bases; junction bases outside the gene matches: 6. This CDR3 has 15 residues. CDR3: CASSISAGGKNEQFL. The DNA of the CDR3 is TGTGCCAGTAGTATTTCAGCGGGAGGGAAGAATGAGCAGTTCCTC.

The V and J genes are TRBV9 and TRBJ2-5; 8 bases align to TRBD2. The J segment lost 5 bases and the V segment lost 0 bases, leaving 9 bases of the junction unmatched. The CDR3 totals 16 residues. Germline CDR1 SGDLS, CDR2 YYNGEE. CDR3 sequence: CASSVDGGGLGETQYF. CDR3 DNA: TGTGCCAGCAGCGTAGATGGCGGGGGGCTAGGTGAGACCCAGTACTTC.

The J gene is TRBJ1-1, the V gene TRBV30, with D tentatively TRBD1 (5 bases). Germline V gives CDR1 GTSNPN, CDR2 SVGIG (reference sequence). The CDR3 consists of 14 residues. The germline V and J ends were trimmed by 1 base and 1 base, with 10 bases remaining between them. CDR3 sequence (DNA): TGTGCCTGGAGTGACCCGGGGGAGAACACTGAAGCTTTCTTT. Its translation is CAWSDPGENTEAFF.

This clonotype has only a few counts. In nucleotides, the CDR3 is TGTGCCAGCAGTCCACGAGTAAGCGGGGCTTACAATGAGCAGTTCTTC. Residues: CASSPRVSGAYNEQFF. This sequence joins TRBV27 and TRBJ2-1, with 7 positions matching TRBD2. CDR1 and CDR2 from the germline V gene are MNHEY and SMNVEV (reference sequence). The CDR3 loop spans 16 amino acids. Germline trimming cut 5 bases from V and 4 bases from J; bases unmatched to any gene: 11.

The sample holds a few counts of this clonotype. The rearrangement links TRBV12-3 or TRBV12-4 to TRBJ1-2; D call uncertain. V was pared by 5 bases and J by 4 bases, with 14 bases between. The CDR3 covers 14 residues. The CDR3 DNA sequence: TGTGCCAGCAGTCACATGGAGGGCCTCTATGGCTACACCTTC. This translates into CASSHMEGLYGYTF.

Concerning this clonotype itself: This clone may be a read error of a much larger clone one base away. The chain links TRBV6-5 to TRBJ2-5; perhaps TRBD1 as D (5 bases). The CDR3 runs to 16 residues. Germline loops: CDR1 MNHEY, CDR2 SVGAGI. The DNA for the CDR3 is TGTGCCAGCAGTGGTCCGACGGACAACCGCCAAGAGACCCGGTACTTC. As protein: CASSGPTDNRQETRYF.

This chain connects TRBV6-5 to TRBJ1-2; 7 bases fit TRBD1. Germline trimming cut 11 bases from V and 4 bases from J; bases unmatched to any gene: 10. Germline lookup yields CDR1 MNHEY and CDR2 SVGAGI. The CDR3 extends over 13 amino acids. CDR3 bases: TGTGCCGCAACCGTGGGACAGAGCTATGGCTACACCTTC. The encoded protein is CAATVGQSYGYTF.

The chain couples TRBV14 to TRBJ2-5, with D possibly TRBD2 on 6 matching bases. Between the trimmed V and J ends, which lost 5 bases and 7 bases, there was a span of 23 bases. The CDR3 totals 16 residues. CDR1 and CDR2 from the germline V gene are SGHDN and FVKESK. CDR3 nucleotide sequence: TGTGCCAGCAGCTGGTACTCCATGGGGGTCGGGGGGACCCAGTACTTC. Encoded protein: CASSWYSMGVGGTQYF.

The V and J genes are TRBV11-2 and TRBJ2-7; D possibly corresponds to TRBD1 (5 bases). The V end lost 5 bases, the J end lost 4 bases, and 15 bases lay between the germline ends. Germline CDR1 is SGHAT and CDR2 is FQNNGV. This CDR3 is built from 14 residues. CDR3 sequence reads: CASSPTNRGYEQYF. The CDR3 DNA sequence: TGTGCCAGCAGCCCAACCAATAGGGGTTACGAGCAGTACTTC.

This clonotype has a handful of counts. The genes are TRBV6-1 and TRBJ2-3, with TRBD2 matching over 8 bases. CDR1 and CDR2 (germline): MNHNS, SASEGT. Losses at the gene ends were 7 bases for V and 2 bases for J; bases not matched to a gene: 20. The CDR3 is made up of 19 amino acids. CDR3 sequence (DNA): TGTGCCAGCACCCCGGGCCCCTGGTTAGAGCGGGAGCTCACAGATACGCAGTATTTT. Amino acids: CASTPGPWLERELTDTQYF.

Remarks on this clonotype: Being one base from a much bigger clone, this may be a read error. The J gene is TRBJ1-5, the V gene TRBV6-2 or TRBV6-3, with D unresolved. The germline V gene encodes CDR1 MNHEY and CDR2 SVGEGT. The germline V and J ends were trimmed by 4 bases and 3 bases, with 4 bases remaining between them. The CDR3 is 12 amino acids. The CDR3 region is CASSLHNQPQHF. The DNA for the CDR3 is TGTGCCAGCAGTTTACACAATCAGCCCCAGCATTTT.

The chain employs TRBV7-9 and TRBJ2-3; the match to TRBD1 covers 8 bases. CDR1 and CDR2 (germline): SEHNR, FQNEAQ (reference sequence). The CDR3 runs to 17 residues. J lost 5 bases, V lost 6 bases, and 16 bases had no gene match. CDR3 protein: CASSPLDRGVVGDTQYF. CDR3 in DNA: TGTGCCAGCAGTCCTCTAGACAGGGGCGTAGTAGGAGATACGCAGTATTTT.

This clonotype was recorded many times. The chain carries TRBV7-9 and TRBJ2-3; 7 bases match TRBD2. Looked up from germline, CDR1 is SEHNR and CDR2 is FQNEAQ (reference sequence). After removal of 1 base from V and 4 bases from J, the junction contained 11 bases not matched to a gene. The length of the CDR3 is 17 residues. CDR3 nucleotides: TGTGCCAGCAGCTTAGATCGGGGGAGGGCCCGGGCAGATACGCAGTATTTT. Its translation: CASSLDRGRARADTQYF.

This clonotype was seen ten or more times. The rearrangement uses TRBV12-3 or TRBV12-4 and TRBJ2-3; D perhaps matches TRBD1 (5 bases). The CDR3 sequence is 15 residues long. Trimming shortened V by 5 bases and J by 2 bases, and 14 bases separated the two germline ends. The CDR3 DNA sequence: TGTGCCAGCAGTCCGACAGCACAAGACACAGATACGCAGTATTTT. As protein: CASSPTAQDTDTQYF.

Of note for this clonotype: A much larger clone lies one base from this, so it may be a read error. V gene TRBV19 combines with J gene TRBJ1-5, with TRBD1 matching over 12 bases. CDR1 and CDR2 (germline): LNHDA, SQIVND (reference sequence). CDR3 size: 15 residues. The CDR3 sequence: CASSRDRGRHQTQHF. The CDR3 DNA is TGTGCCAGTAGTAGGGACAGGGGGCGGCATCAGACCCAGCATTTT.

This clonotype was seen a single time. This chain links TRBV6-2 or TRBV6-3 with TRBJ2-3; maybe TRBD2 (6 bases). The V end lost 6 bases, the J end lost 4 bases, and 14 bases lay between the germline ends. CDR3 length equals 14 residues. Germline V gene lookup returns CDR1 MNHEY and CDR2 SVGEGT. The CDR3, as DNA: TGTGCCAGCAGATCCCGGACTATCGCAGATACGCAGTATTTT. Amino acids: CASRSRTIADTQYF.

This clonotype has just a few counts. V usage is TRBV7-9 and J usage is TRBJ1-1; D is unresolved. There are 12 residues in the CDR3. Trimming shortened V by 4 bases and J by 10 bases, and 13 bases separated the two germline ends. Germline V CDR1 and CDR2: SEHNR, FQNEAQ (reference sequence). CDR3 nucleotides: TGTGCCAGCAGCTCGGACCCTCGCGGAGCTTTCTTT. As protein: CASSSDPRGAFF.

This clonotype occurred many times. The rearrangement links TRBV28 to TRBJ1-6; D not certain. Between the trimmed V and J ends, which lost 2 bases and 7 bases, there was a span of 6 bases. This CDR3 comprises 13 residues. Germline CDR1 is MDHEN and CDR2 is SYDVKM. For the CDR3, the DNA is TGTGCCAGCAGTTTACGCCAAAATTCACCCCTCCACTTT. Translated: CASSLRQNSPLHF.